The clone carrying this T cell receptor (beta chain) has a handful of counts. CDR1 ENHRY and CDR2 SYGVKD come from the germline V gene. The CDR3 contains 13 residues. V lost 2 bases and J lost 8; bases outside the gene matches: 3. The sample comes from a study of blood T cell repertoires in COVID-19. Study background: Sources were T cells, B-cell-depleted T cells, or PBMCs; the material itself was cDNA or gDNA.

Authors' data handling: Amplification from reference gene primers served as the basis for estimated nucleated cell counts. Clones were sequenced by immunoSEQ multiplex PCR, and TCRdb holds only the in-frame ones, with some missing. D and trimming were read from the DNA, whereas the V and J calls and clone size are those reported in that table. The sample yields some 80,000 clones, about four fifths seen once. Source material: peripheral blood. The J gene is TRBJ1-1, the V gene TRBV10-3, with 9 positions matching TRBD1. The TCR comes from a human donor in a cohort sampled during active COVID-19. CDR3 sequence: CAISETGGWEAFF. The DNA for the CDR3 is TGTGCCATCAGTGAGACAGGGGGCTGGGAAGCTTTCTTT.